A selection of T cell receptor beta chains follows, all from one sample in a study of regulatory T cells in long-lasting Graves disease. From the multiplex PCR reads, TCRdb called clonotypes with MiXCR, one entry per CDR3 protein. The table lists more than 350,000 distinct CDR3 sequences, around 20% of them singletons. The sequencing here drew on peripheral blood mononuclear cells (PBMCs), taken when the disease was refractory, from a patient treated with antithyroid drugs. Receptors were obtained from a female donor with Graves disease. CDR3s include the opening cysteine and the closing phenylalanine or tryptophan. The D gene is left open where the match is weak. Clone sizes are given selectively: once, few, many, or a class where the clone is expanded.

V gene: TRBV18; clone size: .; D gene: .; J gene: TRBJ2-5; CDR3 DNA: TGTGCCAGCTCACCAATAAGGGGAGGAGAGACCCAGTACTTC; CDR3 protein: CASSPIRGGETQYF
V gene: TRBV3-1; clone size: .; D gene: TRBD1; J gene: TRBJ1-1; CDR3 DNA: TGTGCCAGCAGCCTTCGTACCGGGACAGGACTGAACACTGAAGCTTTCTTT; CDR3 protein: CASSLRTGTGLNTEAFF
V gene: TRBV14; clone size: .; D gene: .; J gene: TRBJ2-7; CDR3 DNA: TGTGCCAGCAGCCATGTGAGTAGCCGAAGGCTCTCCTACGAGCAGTACTTC; CDR3 protein: CASSHVSSRRLSYEQYF
V gene: TRBV5-1; clone size: many; D gene: .; J gene: TRBJ1-1; CDR3 DNA: TGCGCCAGCAGCTTGGCCGTGGGGCAATGGACTGAAGCTTTCTTT; CDR3 protein: CASSLAVGQWTEAFF
V gene: TRBV20-1; clone size: .; D gene: .; J gene: TRBJ2-7; CDR3 DNA: TGCAGTGCTAGAAGGGTTTTGACGGGTGTGGACGAGCAGTACTTC; CDR3 protein: CSARRVLTGVDEQYF
V gene: TRBV20-1; clone size: few; D gene: TRBD2; J gene: TRBJ2-5; CDR3 DNA: TGCAGTGCGGCCACGGGACTAGCGGACCTGGACCAGTACTTC; CDR3 protein: CSAATGLADLDQYF
V gene: TRBV2; clone size: few; D gene: TRBD2; J gene: TRBJ2-3; CDR3 DNA: TGTGCCAGGAGGGCGGGAGGACCCACAGATACGCAGTATTTT; CDR3 protein: CARRAGGPTDTQYF
V gene: TRBV29-1; clone size: .; D gene: .; J gene: TRBJ2-7; CDR3 DNA: TGCAGCGTTGAAAAGCAGGACTCCTACGAGCAGTACTTC; CDR3 protein: CSVEKQDSYEQYF
V gene: TRBV19; clone size: .; D gene: .; J gene: TRBJ2-2; CDR3 DNA: TGTGCCAGTAGTTGGGCCGAACACGGCGGGGAGCTGTTTTTT; CDR3 protein: CASSWAEHGGELFF
V gene: TRBV30; clone size: many; D gene: .; J gene: TRBJ1-4; CDR3 DNA: TGTGCCTGGAGTTTTGCCAATGAAAAACTGTTTTTT; CDR3 protein: CAWSFANEKLFF
V gene: TRBV30; clone size: few; D gene: .; J gene: TRBJ1-4; CDR3 DNA: TGTGCCTGGAGGTCAGATAATGAAAAACTGTTTTTT; CDR3 protein: CAWRSDNEKLFF
V gene: TRBV3-1; clone size: few; D gene: TRBD2; J gene: TRBJ2-2; CDR3 DNA: TGTGCCAGCAGCCAAGATCGGGCGGGAGTCGTTGGCACCGGGGAGCTGTTTTTT; CDR3 protein: CASSQDRAGVVGTGELFF
V gene: TRBV5-5; clone size: few; D gene: TRBD1; J gene: TRBJ1-4; CDR3 DNA: TGTGCCAGCAGCCCCGGGACAGGGGAAGGCCAACTGTTTTTT; CDR3 protein: CASSPGTGEGQLFF
V gene: TRBV2; clone size: many; D gene: .; J gene: TRBJ1-1; CDR3 DNA: TGTGCCAGCAGTGATAAAGGGGCAAGGGCTGAAGCTTTCTTT; CDR3 protein: CASSDKGARAEAFF
V gene: TRBV6-2/TRBV6-3; clone size: many; D gene: TRBD1; J gene: TRBJ1-2; CDR3 DNA: TGTGCCAGCAGTTACGGGCAGGGGGACTATGGCTACACCTTC; CDR3 protein: CASSYGQGDYGYTF
V gene: TRBV15; clone size: many; D gene: .; J gene: TRBJ2-3; CDR3 DNA: TGTGCCATCCCGACAGCGGAGAGCACAGATACGCAGTATTTT; CDR3 protein: CAIPTAESTDTQYF
V gene: TRBV29-1; clone size: many; D gene: TRBD2; J gene: TRBJ2-5; CDR3 DNA: TGCAGCGTTGAACCTGGGACTAGCGGAGAGACCCAGTACTTC; CDR3 protein: CSVEPGTSGETQYF
V gene: TRBV20-1; clone size: few; D gene: .; J gene: TRBJ2-7; CDR3 DNA: TGCAGTGCTAAGGTCATTAACTCCTACGAGCAGTACTTC; CDR3 protein: CSAKVINSYEQYF
V gene: TRBV2; clone size: many; D gene: .; J gene: TRBJ2-7; CDR3 DNA: TGTGCCAGCAGTCTAGACGGCCGACTTTCCTACGAGCAGTACTTC; CDR3 protein: CASSLDGRLSYEQYF
V gene: TRBV5-1; clone size: .; D gene: TRBD2; J gene: TRBJ2-3; CDR3 DNA: TGCGCCAGCAGCCCTGCCGGGACTAGCGGGAGTTCAGATACGCAGTATTTT; CDR3 protein: CASSPAGTSGSSDTQYF
V gene: TRBV7-3; clone size: many; D gene: TRBD1; J gene: TRBJ1-2; CDR3 DNA: TGTGCCAGCAGCAACAGGGGTGAGAGTGGCTACACCTTC; CDR3 protein: CASSNRGESGYTF
V gene: TRBV20-1; clone size: once; D gene: TRBD2; J gene: TRBJ2-6; CDR3 DNA: TGCAGTGCTAGTGGACTAGCTACCGGGGCCAACGTCCTGACTTTC; CDR3 protein: CSASGLATGANVLTF
V gene: TRBV5-1; clone size: .; D gene: .; J gene: TRBJ1-4; CDR3 DNA: TGCGCCAGCAGCACGGTGGGAACTAATGAAAAACTGTTTTTT; CDR3 protein: CASSTVGTNEKLFF
V gene: TRBV6-1; clone size: many; D gene: .; J gene: TRBJ1-2; CDR3 DNA: TGTGCCAGCAGATCGGTGGGGAGCCTCTATGGCTACACCTTC; CDR3 protein: CASRSVGSLYGYTF
V gene: TRBV20-1; clone size: .; D gene: TRBD2; J gene: TRBJ2-4; CDR3 DNA: TGCAGTGCTACCGATAGCGGGAGGGGAGCCAAAAACATTCAGTACTTC; CDR3 protein: CSATDSGRGAKNIQYF
V gene: TRBV20-1; clone size: .; D gene: .; J gene: TRBJ2-7; CDR3 DNA: TGCAGTGCTAGGGGAGTAGCGGTCTACGAGCAGTACTTC; CDR3 protein: CSARGVAVYEQYF
V gene: TRBV28; clone size: many; D gene: .; J gene: TRBJ2-5; CDR3 DNA: TGTGCCAGCAGCCCCCTGTCAGGTGGGTCTTGGCAAGAGACCCAGTACTTC; CDR3 protein: CASSPLSGGSWQETQYF
V gene: TRBV10-3; clone size: few; D gene: .; J gene: TRBJ1-2; CDR3 DNA: TGTGCCATCATGGGAAGGGAGAGCTATGGCTACACCTTC; CDR3 protein: CAIMGRESYGYTF
V gene: TRBV7-3; clone size: many; D gene: TRBD1; J gene: TRBJ2-5; CDR3 DNA: TGTGCCAGCAGCTTAGGGGACAGAAGGAGGGAGACCCAGTACTTC; CDR3 protein: CASSLGDRRRETQYF
V gene: TRBV30; clone size: many; D gene: .; J gene: TRBJ1-1; CDR3 DNA: TGTGCCTGGAGCCCGGACGGAAGCAGTGAAGCTTTCTTT; CDR3 protein: CAWSPDGSSEAFF
V gene: TRBV27; clone size: many; D gene: TRBD1; J gene: TRBJ1-2; CDR3 DNA: TGTGCCAGCAGTTCCGCCGGGACAGGGGAAGACTACACCTTC; CDR3 protein: CASSSAGTGEDYTF
V gene: TRBV4-2; clone size: .; D gene: .; J gene: TRBJ1-2; CDR3 DNA: TGTGCCAGCAGCCAAGATAGTCAGGGTAGCTATGGCTACACCTTC; CDR3 protein: CASSQDSQGSYGYTF
V gene: TRBV2; clone size: few; D gene: .; J gene: TRBJ2-1; CDR3 DNA: TGTGCCAGCAGTGGGGTTAGCGGTGAGCAGTTCTTC; CDR3 protein: CASSGVSGEQFF